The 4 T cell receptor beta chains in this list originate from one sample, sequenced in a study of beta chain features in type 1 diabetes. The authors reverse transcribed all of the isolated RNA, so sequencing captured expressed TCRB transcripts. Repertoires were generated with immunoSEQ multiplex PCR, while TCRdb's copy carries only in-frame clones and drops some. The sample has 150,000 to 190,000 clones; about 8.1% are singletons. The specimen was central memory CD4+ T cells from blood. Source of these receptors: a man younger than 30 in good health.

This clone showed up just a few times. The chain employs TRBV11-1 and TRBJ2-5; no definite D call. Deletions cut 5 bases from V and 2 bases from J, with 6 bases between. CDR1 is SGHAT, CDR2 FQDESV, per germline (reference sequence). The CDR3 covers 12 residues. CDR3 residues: CASSPRQETQYF. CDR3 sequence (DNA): TGTGCCAGCAGCCCTAGGCAAGAGACCCAGTACTTC.

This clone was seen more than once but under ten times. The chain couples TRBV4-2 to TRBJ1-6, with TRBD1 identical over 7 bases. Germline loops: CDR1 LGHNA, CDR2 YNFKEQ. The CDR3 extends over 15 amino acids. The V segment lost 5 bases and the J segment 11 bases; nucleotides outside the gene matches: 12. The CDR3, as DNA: TGTGCCAGCAGCAAGCGGCAGGGACAGAATGCACCCCTCCACTTT. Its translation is CASSKRQGQNAPLHF.

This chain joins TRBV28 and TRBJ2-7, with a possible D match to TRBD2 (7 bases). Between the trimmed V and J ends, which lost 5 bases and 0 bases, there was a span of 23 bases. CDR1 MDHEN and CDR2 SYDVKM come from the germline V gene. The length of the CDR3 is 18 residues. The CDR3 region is CASSLEGGAGPLSYEQYF. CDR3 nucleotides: TGTGCCAGCAGTCTCGAGGGGGGGGCTGGCCCCCTCTCCTACGAGCAGTACTTC.

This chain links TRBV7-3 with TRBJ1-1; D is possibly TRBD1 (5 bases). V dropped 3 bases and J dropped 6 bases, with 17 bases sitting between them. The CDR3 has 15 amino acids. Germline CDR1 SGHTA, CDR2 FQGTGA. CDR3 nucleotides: TGTGCCAGCAGCTTGGGACCTCGGGGGGTGGCTGAAGCTTTCTTT. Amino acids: CASSLGPRGVAEAFF.